The rows below give T cell receptor beta chains drawn from one sample of a study of T cell changes during pregnancy in multiple sclerosis. Libraries were prepared by immunoSEQ multiplex PCR; TCRdb keeps only in-frame clonotypes and omits some of them. The repertoire has 35,000 to 45,000 clones, approximately 89% of them found once; the top ten carry roughly 0.78%. The sample consisted of CD4+ T cells from peripheral blood mononuclear cells, taken after pregnancy. These receptors came from a female donor in good health, enrolled as a control in a pregnancy study. Each CDR3 is given with its conserved first and last residue. Each record gives: D gene, J gene, V gene, CDR3 DNA, CDR3 protein. The D gene is left open where the match is weak.

d_call: NA
j_call: TRBJ2-5
v_call: TRBV19
cdr3_nt: TGTGCCAGTAGCGCCGACAGCTTCCAAGAGACCCAGTACTTC
cdr3_aa: CASSADSFQETQYF

d_call: TRBD1
j_call: TRBJ1-6
v_call: TRBV28
cdr3_nt: TGTGCCAGCAGTTTATCCAGGGGGAACAATTCACCCCTCCACTTT
cdr3_aa: CASSLSRGNNSPLHF

d_call: NA
j_call: TRBJ1-2
v_call: TRBV5-1
cdr3_nt: TGCGCCAGCAGCTTCGACAGATATGGCTACACCTTC
cdr3_aa: CASSFDRYGYTF

d_call: TRBD1
j_call: TRBJ2-7
v_call: TRBV30
cdr3_nt: TGTGCCTGGAGCACACCGGGACAGGGCTATTACGAGCAGTACTTC
cdr3_aa: CAWSTPGQGYYEQYF

d_call: NA
j_call: TRBJ2-2
v_call: TRBV15
cdr3_nt: TGTGCCACCAGCCCGGGGTTGAACACCGGGGAGCTGTTTTTT
cdr3_aa: CATSPGLNTGELFF

d_call: TRBD1
j_call: TRBJ1-1
v_call: TRBV19
cdr3_nt: TGTGCCAGTATAACCCTGACAGGGCCGAACACTGAAGCTTTCTTT
cdr3_aa: CASITLTGPNTEAFF

d_call: NA
j_call: TRBJ2-3
v_call: TRBV5-5
cdr3_nt: TGTGCCAGCAGCTTGGGGTCGGGGGAGACGGATACGCAGTATTTT
cdr3_aa: CASSLGSGETDTQYF

d_call: NA
j_call: TRBJ1-1
v_call: TRBV18
cdr3_nt: TGTGCCAGCTCACCACCCTCGGGTGCGAACACTGAAGCTTTCTTT
cdr3_aa: CASSPPSGANTEAFF

d_call: NA
j_call: TRBJ2-1
v_call: TRBV6-1
cdr3_nt: TGTGCCACCAGAGTTGGCGGGCTAAGGGATGAGCAGTTCTTC
cdr3_aa: CATRVGGLRDEQFF

d_call: NA
j_call: TRBJ1-5
v_call: TRBV28
cdr3_nt: TGTGCCAGCAGCACATTTGAGGGAGGGGGTCATAGCAATCAGCCCCAGCATTTT
cdr3_aa: CASSTFEGGGHSNQPQHF

d_call: TRBD2
j_call: TRBJ2-5
v_call: TRBV5-1
cdr3_nt: TGCGCCAGCAGCTTAGCGGGAGTGGAAGAGACCCAGTACTTC
cdr3_aa: CASSLAGVEETQYF

d_call: TRBD2
j_call: TRBJ2-3
v_call: TRBV10-3
cdr3_nt: TGTGCCATCAGTGAGTTAGCGGGAGGAAGCACAGATACGCAGTATTTT
cdr3_aa: CAISELAGGSTDTQYF

d_call: NA
j_call: TRBJ2-5
v_call: TRBV5-4
cdr3_nt: TGTGCCAGCAGTTCACAGGGAGGGGAGACCCAGTACTTC
cdr3_aa: CASSSQGGETQYF

d_call: TRBD1
j_call: TRBJ1-2
v_call: TRBV5-5
cdr3_nt: TGTGCCAGCAGCTTGTCAGGGGGCTATGGCTACACCTTC
cdr3_aa: CASSLSGGYGYTF